A single sample gave rise to the 10 T cell receptor beta chains below, sequenced in a study of STAT5B mutations in CD4+ large granular lymphocyte leukemia. The assay was immunoSEQ multiplex PCR, and TCRdb's table has in-frame clones only and misses some. The table has more than 35,000 clones, about 82% seen once; the top ten hold under 1.5%. The sample comprised CD4+ T cells from blood buffy coats. The receptors were gathered from a human donor in good health.

V gene TRBV5-1 combines with J gene TRBJ1-6; 9 positions agree with TRBD1. This CDR3 region has 17 residues. V was clipped by 4 bases and J by 1 base; unmatched bases: 6. Per germline, CDR1 SGHRS and CDR2 YFSETQ. The CDR3 sequence: CASSAGQGASYNSPLHF. The CDR3 region has the DNA TGCGCCAGCAGCGCGGGACAGGGAGCATCCTATAATTCACCCCTCCACTTT.

This clone has more than one count but fewer than ten. This sequence joins TRBV9 and TRBJ1-1, with 10 nucleotides matching TRBD1. The CDR3 consists of 15 residues. CDR1 and CDR2 (germline): SGDLS, YYNGEE. After removal of 3 bases from V and 4 bases from J, the junction contained 6 bases not matched to a gene. CDR3 protein: CASSARQGAGTEAFF. CDR3 nucleotides: TGTGCCAGCAGCGCACGACAGGGGGCTGGCACTGAAGCTTTCTTT.

This sequence joins TRBV19 and TRBJ2-7, with TRBD1 matching 10 bases. V lost 1 base to trimming and J lost 2 bases; unmatched junction nucleotides: 8. This CDR3 has 17 residues. Germline CDR1 is LNHDA and CDR2 is SQIVND (reference sequence). CDR3 in DNA: TGTGCCAGTAGTATAGTTTTGGGACAGGGGACCGCCTACGAGCAGTACTTC. Translated, it gives CASSIVLGQGTAYEQYF.

The V gene is TRBV10-2, the J gene TRBJ2-5; 9 bases map to TRBD2. After removal of 5 bases from V and 5 bases from J, the junction contained 3 bases not matched to a gene. The CDR3 runs to 13 residues. Germline V CDR1 and CDR2: WSHSY, SAAADI. Written as DNA, the CDR3 is TGCGCCAGCAGTTTAGCGGGAGCTGAGACCCAGTACTTC. As protein: CASSLAGAETQYF.

The sample holds a few counts of this clone. The chain couples TRBV4-2 to TRBJ1-1, with 7 bases identical to TRBD1. Trimming took 3 bases from V and 3 from J; bases not matched to a gene: 1. This CDR3 comprises 13 residues. CDR1 and CDR2 (germline): LGHNA, YNFKEQ. The CDR3 spells CASSHDRDTEAFF. As DNA, the CDR3 is TGTGCCAGCAGCCACGACAGGGACACTGAAGCTTTCTTT.

This chain joins TRBV7-9 and TRBJ2-5; maybe TRBD1 (5 bases). Germline V gene data show CDR1 as SEHNR and CDR2 as FQNEAQ (reference sequence). Trimming shortened V by 5 bases and J by 1 base, and 11 bases separated the two germline ends. This CDR3 is 14 amino acids long. DNA for the CDR3: TGTGCCAGCAGCCGTTACCAGGGCCAAGAGACCCAGTACTTC. This gives the protein CASSRYQGQETQYF.

The rearrangement uses TRBV27 and TRBJ2-5; 10 nucleotides agree with TRBD1. This CDR3 contains 15 residues. V shed 2 bases, J shed 5 bases, and the junction held 5 bases outside the gene matches. Germline CDR1 is MNHEY and CDR2 is SMNVEV (reference sequence). The CDR3 loop is CASSLGGQGGETQYF. The CDR3 nucleotides are TGTGCCAGCAGTTTAGGAGGACAGGGGGGGGAGACCCAGTACTTC.

The rearrangement joins TRBV5-6 to TRBJ2-2; D possibly corresponds to TRBD1 (6 bases). The CDR3 loop spans 16 amino acids. CDR1 SGHDT and CDR2 YYEEEE come from the germline V gene. V dropped 4 bases and J dropped 2 bases, with 15 bases sitting between them. CDR3 loop: CASSPGQGPNTGELFF. DNA of the CDR3: TGTGCCAGCAGCCCGGGGCAGGGGCCTAACACCGGGGAGCTGTTTTTT.

CDR3 sequence: CASSLLGADIPQHF. In DNA form, the CDR3 reads TGTGCCAGTAGTCTTCTCGGTGCCGATATTCCCCAGCATTTT. The chain has TRBV19 and TRBJ1-5, with D unclear. The CDR3 consists of 14 residues. Germline V CDR1 and CDR2: LNHDA, SQIVND (reference sequence). Trimming shortened V by 5 bases and J by 10 bases, and 18 bases separated the two germline ends.

The J gene is TRBJ2-7, the V gene TRBV7-8, with 8 bases fitting TRBD1. The CDR3 spans 15 residues. Germline V gives CDR1 SGHVS, CDR2 FQNEAQ. J lost 4 bases, V lost 4 bases, and 9 bases had no gene match. The CDR3, as DNA: TGTGCCAGCAGCTCGGACAGGGCGGCGGGATACGAGCAGTACTTC. Protein product: CASSSDRAAGYEQYF.